The next 29 T cell receptor beta chains were all read from a single sample in a study of T cell changes during pregnancy in multiple sclerosis. Profiling relied on immunoSEQ multiplex PCR, and the TCRdb table lists in-frame clones only, not all of them. The sample has about 68,000 clones, about 90% seen once. The sequences come from peripheral blood, collected in the second trimester of pregnancy. The receptors derive from a female donor with multiple sclerosis, enrolled in a pregnancy study.

The chain recombines TRBV5-1 with TRBJ2-5; TRBD2 aligns across 10 bases. The V gene end was trimmed by 3 bases and the J gene end by 1 base; junction bases not matched to a gene: 3. This CDR3 region has 15 residues. Germline assignment: CDR1 SGHRS and CDR2 YFSETQ. The DNA for the CDR3 is TGCGCCAGCAGCTCCGGACTAGCGGTCCAAGAGACCCAGTACTTC. Encoded protein: CASSSGLAVQETQYF.

The genes are TRBV30 and TRBJ2-5; D is uncertain. The CDR3 extends over 11 amino acids. The V gene lost 7 bases and the J gene lost 0 bases, with 6 bases spanning the gap. CDR1 and CDR2 (germline): GTSNPN, SVGIG (reference sequence). The CDR3 is CASLYQETQYF. The CDR3 nucleotides read TGTGCCTCCCTGTACCAAGAGACCCAGTACTTC.

CDR3 protein: CASSLNTGPGYGYTF. In nucleotides, the CDR3 is TGTGCCAGCAGCTTAAATACAGGCCCCGGGTATGGCTACACCTTC. The J gene is TRBJ1-2, the V gene TRBV7-6, with TRBD1 as a possible D gene (5 bases). Between the trimmed V and J ends, which lost 2 bases and 5 bases, there was a span of 15 bases. The CDR3 runs 15 residues. Germline lookup yields CDR1 SGHVS and CDR2 FNYEAQ.

This clone was recorded once. CDR3 sequence (DNA): TGTGCCAGCAGCTTACATCCGGGGATGAACACTGAAGCTTTCTTT. As protein: CASSLHPGMNTEAFF. The J gene is TRBJ1-1, the V gene TRBV11-2; D gene unclear. The length of the CDR3 is 15 residues. Germline-derived CDR1 and CDR2 are SGHAT and FQNNGV. V lost 2 bases and J 0 bases, leaving 10 bases between the germline ends.

The V gene is TRBV4-1, the J gene TRBJ1-4; D unclear. This CDR3 has 13 residues. V gave up 0 bases and J gave up 8 bases, with 7 bases separating them. CDR1 and CDR2 (germline): MGHRA, YSYEKL. In DNA form, the CDR3 reads TGCGCCAGCAGCCAAGACGCGAGGGAAAAACTGTTTTTT. Translation gives CASSQDAREKLFF.

There are a few counts of this clone. J is TRBJ1-6 and V is TRBV9; 7 nucleotides line up with TRBD1. Germline CDR1 reads SGDLS; CDR2 reads YYNGEE. The CDR3 has 16 amino acids. The junction had 4 bases not matched to a gene; V was cut back by 0 bases and J by 4 bases. The CDR3 region is CASSVVSQGYNSPLHF. CDR3 coding DNA: TGTGCCAGCAGCGTAGTCTCACAGGGGTATAATTCACCCCTCCACTTT.

This clone has a handful of counts. The chain carries TRBV5-4 and TRBJ1-1; 9 nucleotides line up with TRBD1. The V segment lost 4 bases and the J segment 4 bases; nucleotides outside the gene matches: 8. The CDR3 contains 15 residues. Germline V gives CDR1 SGHNT, CDR2 YYREEE (reference sequence). The CDR3 spells CASSITGGAGTEAFF. The DNA for the CDR3 is TGTGCCAGCAGCATCACAGGGGGCGCCGGCACTGAAGCTTTCTTT.

This rearrangement joins TRBV27 to TRBJ2-1, with a possible D match to TRBD2 (6 bases). Germline V gene lookup returns CDR1 MNHEY and CDR2 SMNVEV (reference sequence). This CDR3 spans 16 amino acids. Trimming took off 7 bases at V and 0 bases at J, with 16 bases between the two ends. Here the CDR3 DNA reads TGTGCCAGCATCCCTTGGGGGGAACCCTCCTACAATGAGCAGTTCTTC. This codes for CASIPWGEPSYNEQFF.

Concerning this clone: Other DNA sequences of this sample code for an identical CDR3. The V call is TRBV6-1, the J call TRBJ2-7; 12 bases match TRBD2. From germline, CDR1 is MNHNS and CDR2 SASEGT. The CDR3 runs to 17 residues. J lost 3 bases, V lost 4 bases, and 10 bases had no gene match. The CDR3: CASSGTSGVAGGYEQYF. The CDR3 DNA reads as TGTGCCAGCAGTGGGACTAGCGGGGTCGCCGGGGGCTACGAGCAGTACTTC.

This clone was detected only once. The chain recombines TRBV6-5 with TRBJ2-1; 10 bases fit TRBD2. V was pared by 1 base and J by 4 bases, with 4 bases of the junction left unmatched. Per the germline V gene, CDR1 is MNHEY and CDR2 is SVGAGI. The CDR3 sequence is 16 residues long. CDR3 protein: CASSYLLAGGYNEQFF. CDR3 in DNA: TGTGCCAGCAGTTACTTGTTAGCGGGGGGTTACAATGAGCAGTTCTTC.

The chain joins TRBV7-2 to TRBJ1-2; 8 bases line up with TRBD1. CDR1 and CDR2 (germline): SGHTA, FQGNSA. The CDR3 spans 14 residues. V dropped 5 bases and J dropped 4; count of bases not matched to a gene: 6. CDR3 coding DNA: TGTGCCAGCAGCGCCATGGGACAGGCCTATGGCTACACCTTC. Amino acid sequence: CASSAMGQAYGYTF.

The genes are TRBV30 and TRBJ1-1; 7 bases are shared with TRBD1. Germline CDR1 GTSNPN, CDR2 SVGIG (reference sequence). This CDR3 contains 13 residues. V lost 2 bases, J lost 7 bases, and 7 bases stayed unmatched. Written as DNA, the CDR3 is TGTGCCTGGAGTCGAGGGGGCGAAGGTGAAGCTTTCTTT. Protein sequence: CAWSRGGEGEAFF.

In its sample, this clone was seen once. V is TRBV11-3 and J is TRBJ2-7; TRBD2 matches 9 bases. Looked up from germline, CDR1 is SGHNT and CDR2 is YENEEA. Losses at the gene ends were 3 bases for V and 3 bases for J; bases not matched to a gene: 0. The CDR3 runs to 13 residues. CDR3 nucleotide sequence: TGTGCCAGCAGCTTTAGCGGGGGCTACGAGCAGTACTTC. It yields the protein CASSFSGGYEQYF.

The genes are TRBV5-1 and TRBJ2-7; the match to TRBD1 covers 8 bases. Unmatched junction bases numbered 6, after V lost 4 bases and J lost 3 bases. Germline loops: CDR1 SGHRS, CDR2 YFSETQ. CDR3 length equals 14 residues. The CDR3 DNA reads as TGCGCCAGCAGCCTACAGGGGGATGTCTACGAGCAGTACTTC. Translated, it gives CASSLQGDVYEQYF.

J is TRBJ2-3 and V is TRBV2; 12 nucleotides agree with TRBD2. The V and J ends lost 7 bases and 6 bases, in that order; junction bases with no gene match: 11. This CDR3 spans 16 amino acids. The germline CDR1 and CDR2 sequences are SNHLY and FYNNEI. The CDR3 region is CASKSASGGAADTQYF. CDR3 DNA sequence: TGTGCCAGCAAATCGGCTAGCGGGGGGGCCGCGGATACGCAGTATTTT.

V usage is TRBV7-2 and J usage is TRBJ1-2; the match to TRBD1 covers 7 bases. The V and J ends lost 5 bases and 2 bases, in that order; junction bases with no gene match: 5. Looked up from germline, CDR1 is SGHTA and CDR2 is FQGNSA. The CDR3 has 14 residues. CDR3 loop: CASSQRDRNYGYTF. For the CDR3, the DNA is TGTGCCAGCAGCCAAAGGGACAGAAACTATGGCTACACCTTC.

This clone was counted once. The chain has TRBV7-2 and TRBJ2-1; 10 nucleotides agree with TRBD2. The CDR3 runs 15 residues. Trimming removed 3 bases from V and 8 bases from J; junction bases left unmatched: 7. The germline V gene has CDR1 SGHTA and CDR2 FQGNSA. The CDR3 region has the DNA TGTGCCAGCAGCTTTGGGGTAGCGGGGGGTGATGAGCAGTTCTTC. Encoded protein: CASSFGVAGGDEQFF.

This sequence joins TRBV7-9 and TRBJ1-1; no firm D call. V shed 4 bases and J shed 8 bases, with 11 bases lying between them. The CDR3 length is 12 residues. Germline loops: CDR1 SEHNR, CDR2 FQNEAQ (reference sequence). CDR3 residues: CASSSGSPEAFF. In DNA form, the CDR3 reads TGTGCCAGCAGCTCCGGGAGCCCAGAAGCTTTCTTT. Filled out from reference TRBV7-9 and TRBJ1-1, the complete variable domain reads DTGVSQNPRHKITKRGQNVTFRCDPISEHNRLYWYRQTLGQGPEFLTYFQNEAQLEKSRLLSDRFSAERPKGSFSTLEIQRTEQGDSAMYLCASSSGSPEAFFGQGTRLTVV.

The V gene is TRBV7-9, the J gene TRBJ1-3; TRBD1 is a possible D gene (5 bases). Germline lookup yields CDR1 SEHNR and CDR2 FQNEAQ (reference sequence). The CDR3 has 18 residues. Trimming pared 3 bases from V and 0 bases from J, leaving 18 bases between. The CDR3 loop is CASSFGAGPANSGNTIYF. The CDR3 nucleotides are TGTGCCAGCAGCTTTGGAGCGGGGCCAGCCAACTCTGGAAACACCATATATTTT.

Only one count was recorded for this clone. The J gene is TRBJ1-2, the V gene TRBV30; 7 bases map to TRBD1. Germline trimming cut 5 bases from V and 4 bases from J; bases unmatched to any gene: 4. CDR1 is GTSNPN, CDR2 SVGIG, per germline (reference sequence). The CDR3 length is 12 residues. The DNA of the CDR3 is TGTGCCTGGGGTACAGGGGTCTATGGCTACACCTTC. Translating it yields CAWGTGVYGYTF.

The chain recombines TRBV28 with TRBJ1-2; possibly TRBD1 for D (6 bases). Trimming shortened V by 3 bases and J by 8 bases, and 16 bases separated the two germline ends. Per the germline V gene, CDR1 is MDHEN and CDR2 is SYDVKM. This CDR3 comprises 14 residues. This CDR3 reads CASSFPKGEMGYTF. The CDR3 DNA sequence: TGTGCCAGCAGTTTTCCTAAGGGGGAAATGGGCTACACCTTC.

V is TRBV29-1 and J is TRBJ1-2, with no clear D. This CDR3 contains 13 residues. The V end was cut by 4 bases, the J end by 3 bases, with 12 bases between. Germline CDR1 SQVTM, CDR2 ANQGSEA. CDR3 sequence (DNA): TGCAGCGTTGCAACGAGGATAGACTATGGCTACACCTTC. Its protein product is CSVATRIDYGYTF.

The chain joins TRBV4-2 to TRBJ2-1, with TRBD1 matching 12 bases. Germline loops: CDR1 LGHNA, CDR2 YNFKEQ. Losses at the gene ends were 4 bases for V and 4 bases for J; bases not matched to a gene: 8. The CDR3 contains 17 residues. The CDR3 region has the DNA TGTGCCAGCAGCCCATTTCCGGGACAGGGGGCTTACAATGAGCAGTTCTTC. Its protein is CASSPFPGQGAYNEQFF.

This chain joins TRBV4-3 and TRBJ2-5; TRBD2 matches at 7 bases. CDR3 length: 15 residues. CDR1 is LGHNA and CDR2 is YSLEER in the germline V gene. J lost 5 bases, V lost 4 bases, and 10 bases had no gene match. CDR3 DNA sequence: TGCGCCAGCAGCCTCGGGGGGAGGGGAGGGGAGACCCAGTACTTC. Its translation: CASSLGGRGGETQYF.

The genes are TRBV14 and TRBJ1-2; D is perhaps TRBD1 (5 bases). The CDR3 covers 15 residues. V was cut by 4 bases and J by 3 bases, with 15 bases left in between. Germline CDR1 is SGHDN and CDR2 is FVKESK. CDR3 in amino acids: CASSPPRGLDYGYTF. CDR3 sequence (DNA): TGTGCCAGCAGCCCCCCTCGGGGGTTAGACTATGGCTACACCTTC.

The rearrangement uses TRBV27 and TRBJ1-3, with D unresolved. CDR1 is MNHEY, CDR2 SMNVEV, per germline (reference sequence). The CDR3 contains 14 residues. Trimming cost V 5 bases and J 0 bases, with 8 bases left between them. CDR3 amino acids: CASSHGSSGNTIYF. The CDR3, as DNA: TGTGCCAGCAGTCACGGGAGCTCTGGAAACACCATATATTTT.

The chain combines TRBV4-2 with TRBJ2-2; TRBD1 matches 8 bases. The CDR3 length is 16 residues. The V segment lost 0 bases and the J segment 7 bases; nucleotides outside the gene matches: 7. Germline V lookup: CDR1 LGHNA, CDR2 YNFKEQ. The CDR3 sequence: CASSQEGQGVIGELFF. CDR3 sequence (DNA): TGTGCCAGCAGCCAAGAAGGACAGGGAGTAATCGGGGAGCTGTTTTTT.

The rearrangement links TRBV19 to TRBJ1-2; 7 positions agree with TRBD1. Germline V gene data show CDR1 as LNHDA and CDR2 as SQIVND (reference sequence). V trimming: 3 bases; J trimming: 4 bases; junction bases outside the gene matches: 8. The CDR3 runs 15 residues. The CDR3 nucleotides are TGTGCCAGTAGTATTAGGGGGACAGCAACCTATGGCTACACCTTC. This gives the protein CASSIRGTATYGYTF.

The chain employs TRBV5-6 and TRBJ2-3, with TRBD2 identical over 8 bases. Germline V gene sequence: CDR1 SGHDT, CDR2 YYEEEE. V trimming: 1 base; J trimming: 4 bases; junction bases outside the gene matches: 5. The CDR3 has 15 amino acids. The CDR3 here is CASSLRTGGADTQYF. CDR3 nucleotide sequence: TGTGCCAGCAGCTTGCGGACGGGGGGGGCAGATACGCAGTATTTT. Combining the CDR3 with reference TRBV5-6 and TRBJ2-3 gives the whole variable domain DAGVTQSPTHLIKTRGQQVTLRCSPKSGHDTVSWYQQALGQGPQFIFQYYEEEERQRGNFPDRFSGHQFPNYSSELNVNALLLGDSALYLCASSLRTGGADTQYFGPGTRLTVL.